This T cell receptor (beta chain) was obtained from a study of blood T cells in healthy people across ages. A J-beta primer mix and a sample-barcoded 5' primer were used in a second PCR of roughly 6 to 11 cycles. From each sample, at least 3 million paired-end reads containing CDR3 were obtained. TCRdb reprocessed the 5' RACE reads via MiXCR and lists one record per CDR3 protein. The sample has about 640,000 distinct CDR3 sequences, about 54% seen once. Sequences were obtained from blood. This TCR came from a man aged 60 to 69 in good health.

CDR3 residues: CSAPGTRRYNEQFF. In DNA, the CDR3 is TGCAGTGCTCCCGGGACTAGGCGTTACAATGAGCAGTTCTTC. V and J are TRBV20-1 and TRBJ2-1, with 8 bases that match TRBD2. This CDR3 contains 14 residues. The V segment lost 5 bases and the J segment 4 bases; nucleotides outside the gene matches: 7. CDR1 DFQATT and CDR2 SNEGSKA come from the germline V gene (reference sequence).